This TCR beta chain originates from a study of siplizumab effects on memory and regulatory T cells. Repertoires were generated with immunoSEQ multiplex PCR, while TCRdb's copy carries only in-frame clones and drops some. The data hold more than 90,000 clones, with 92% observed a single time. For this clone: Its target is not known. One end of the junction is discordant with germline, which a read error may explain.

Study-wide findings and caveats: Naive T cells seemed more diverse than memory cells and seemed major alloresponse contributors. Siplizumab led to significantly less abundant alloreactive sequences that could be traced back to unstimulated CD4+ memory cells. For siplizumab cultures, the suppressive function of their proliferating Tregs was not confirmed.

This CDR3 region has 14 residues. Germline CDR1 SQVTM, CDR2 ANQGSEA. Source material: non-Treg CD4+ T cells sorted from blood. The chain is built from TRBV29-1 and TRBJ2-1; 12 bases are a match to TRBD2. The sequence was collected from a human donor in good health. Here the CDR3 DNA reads TGCAGCCTTGAGCTAGCGGGAGGGCCGGGTGAGCAGTTCTTC. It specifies CSLELAGGPGEQFF.